A selection of T cell receptor beta chains follows, all from one sample in a study of regulatory T cells in long-lasting Graves disease. TCRdb itself ran the multiplex PCR reads through MiXCR, one entry per CDR3 protein. Altogether 680,000 or so distinct CDR3 sequences are present, about 15% being singletons, with the ten largest covering 15% to 20%. These data also featured in a second study, about T cells in Graves' hyperthyroidism and ophthalmopathy.

The specimen comprised peripheral blood mononuclear cells (PBMCs), sampled at new diagnosis, from a patient treated with antithyroid drugs. The source of these receptors is a woman in her twenties or thirties with Graves disease. CDR3s include the opening cysteine and the closing phenylalanine or tryptophan. The D gene is left open where the match is weak. Clone size is shown for a subset of rows, as once, few, many or a class of expanded clone.

j_gene: TRBJ2-2; v_gene: TRBV4-2; d_gene: .; abundance: .; CDR3aa: CASSQVGGELFF; CDR3nt: TGTGCCAGCAGCCAAGTGGGCGGGGAGCTGTTTTTT
j_gene: TRBJ2-7; v_gene: TRBV12-3/TRBV12-4; d_gene: .; abundance: many; CDR3aa: CASSSRSGEQYF; CDR3nt: TGTGCCAGCAGTTCCAGATCCGGCGAGCAGTACTTC
j_gene: TRBJ1-4; v_gene: TRBV3-1; d_gene: .; abundance: many; CDR3aa: CASSHDEGWVRPEKLFF; CDR3nt: TGTGCCAGCAGCCACGATGAGGGATGGGTGAGACCTGAAAAACTGTTTTTT
j_gene: TRBJ2-1; v_gene: TRBV27; d_gene: TRBD1; abundance: few; CDR3aa: CASSSSPGQIYNEQFF; CDR3nt: TGTGCCAGCAGTTCCAGCCCGGGACAGATATACAATGAGCAGTTCTTC
j_gene: TRBJ2-1; v_gene: TRBV24-1; d_gene: .; abundance: .; CDR3aa: CATSDLYYNEQFF; CDR3nt: TGTGCCACCAGTGACCTCTATTACAATGAGCAGTTCTTC
j_gene: TRBJ2-1; v_gene: TRBV7-3; d_gene: TRBD1; abundance: many; CDR3aa: CASSGRGNNEQFF; CDR3nt: TGTGCCAGCAGTGGCAGGGGGAACAATGAGCAGTTCTTC
j_gene: TRBJ2-5; v_gene: TRBV7-3; d_gene: .; abundance: few; CDR3aa: CASSSQEGETQYF; CDR3nt: TGTGCCAGCAGCTCTCAAGAGGGGGAGACCCAGTACTTC
j_gene: TRBJ2-7; v_gene: TRBV10-2; d_gene: TRBD2; abundance: .; CDR3aa: CASNLAGVDYEQYF; CDR3nt: TGCGCCAGCAACCTAGCGGGAGTTGATTACGAGCAGTACTTC
j_gene: TRBJ2-1; v_gene: TRBV6-1; d_gene: .; abundance: many; CDR3aa: CASINHRDSRHNEQFF; CDR3nt: TGTGCCAGCATCAATCACCGGGACTCAAGGCACAATGAGCAGTTCTTC
j_gene: TRBJ1-5; v_gene: TRBV30; d_gene: .; abundance: few; CDR3aa: CACRSGTTNNQPQHF; CDR3nt: TGTGCCTGCCGGTCTGGAACGACCAACAATCAGCCCCAGCATTTT
j_gene: TRBJ2-7; v_gene: TRBV7-2; d_gene: .; abundance: few; CDR3aa: CASSYDGTVSYEQYF; CDR3nt: TGTGCCAGCAGCTACGACGGGACGGTGTCCTACGAGCAGTACTTC
j_gene: TRBJ2-7; v_gene: TRBV29-1; d_gene: TRBD1; abundance: .; CDR3aa: CSVVYGTGITYEQYF; CDR3nt: TGCAGCGTTGTATATGGGACAGGAATAACCTACGAGCAGTACTTC
j_gene: TRBJ2-7; v_gene: TRBV28; d_gene: .; abundance: many; CDR3aa: CASSRTGLSEQYF; CDR3nt: TGTGCCAGCAGTCGAACAGGGTTATCCGAGCAGTACTTC
j_gene: TRBJ2-5; v_gene: TRBV20-1; d_gene: TRBD1; abundance: .; CDR3aa: CSASGQGALTYQETQYF; CDR3nt: TGCAGTGCCTCGGGACAGGGGGCCCTTACGTACCAAGAGACCCAGTACTTC
j_gene: TRBJ2-7; v_gene: TRBV11-2; d_gene: TRBD2; abundance: many; CDR3aa: CASSPGGSLYEQYF; CDR3nt: TGTGCCAGCAGCCCCGGGGGGAGTCTATACGAGCAGTACTTC
j_gene: TRBJ2-1; v_gene: TRBV19; d_gene: .; abundance: few; CDR3aa: CASGNSAAQFF; CDR3nt: TGTGCCAGTGGGAATAGCGCCGCCCAGTTCTTC
j_gene: TRBJ1-1; v_gene: TRBV29-1; d_gene: TRBD1; abundance: many; CDR3aa: CSVGQGVWTEAFF; CDR3nt: TGCAGCGTTGGACAGGGGGTTTGGACTGAAGCTTTCTTT
j_gene: TRBJ2-5; v_gene: TRBV7-9; d_gene: TRBD1; abundance: many; CDR3aa: CASSLIGGTGQETQYF; CDR3nt: TGTGCCAGCAGCTTAATAGGTGGGACAGGCCAAGAGACCCAGTACTTC
j_gene: TRBJ1-1; v_gene: TRBV30; d_gene: TRBD1; abundance: .; CDR3aa: CALTGTGVVAFF; CDR3nt: TGTGCCCTGACCGGGACAGGGGTTGTAGCTTTCTTT
j_gene: TRBJ1-4; v_gene: TRBV6-1; d_gene: .; abundance: few; CDR3aa: CASSGGRANEKLFF; CDR3nt: TGTGCCAGCAGTGGGGGTAGGGCTAATGAAAAACTGTTTTTT
j_gene: TRBJ2-7; v_gene: TRBV29-1; d_gene: .; abundance: .; CDR3aa: CSVEEAGGPATYEQYF; CDR3nt: TGCAGCGTTGAAGAGGCAGGAGGGCCGGCAACCTACGAGCAGTACTTC
j_gene: TRBJ2-3; v_gene: TRBV2; d_gene: .; abundance: many; CDR3aa: CASREDSFGPTDTQYF; CDR3nt: TGTGCCAGCAGAGAAGATAGTTTTGGCCCTACGGATACGCAGTATTTT
j_gene: TRBJ1-5; v_gene: TRBV28; d_gene: .; abundance: few; CDR3aa: CASSRTGGGNQPQHF; CDR3nt: TGTGCCAGCAGCCGAACCGGCGGTGGTAATCAGCCCCAGCATTTT
j_gene: TRBJ1-6; v_gene: TRBV6-6; d_gene: .; abundance: few; CDR3aa: CASSYSITVGAPLHF; CDR3nt: TGTGCCAGCAGTTACTCGATAACCGTGGGGGCGCCCCTCCACTTT
j_gene: TRBJ2-1; v_gene: TRBV7-2; d_gene: TRBD2; abundance: .; CDR3aa: CASSPPGPAGGPRNEQFF; CDR3nt: TGTGCCAGCTCACCACCGGGGCCAGCGGGAGGGCCGCGTAATGAGCAGTTCTTC
j_gene: TRBJ2-3; v_gene: TRBV2; d_gene: TRBD1; abundance: many; CDR3aa: CASDRAYSDTQYF; CDR3nt: TGTGCCAGCGACAGGGCGTACTCAGATACGCAGTATTTT
j_gene: TRBJ1-1; v_gene: TRBV29-1; d_gene: .; abundance: many; CDR3aa: CSVADKAYTEAFF; CDR3nt: TGCAGCGTTGCCGATAAAGCCTACACTGAAGCTTTCTTT
j_gene: TRBJ1-6; v_gene: TRBV7-9; d_gene: TRBD1; abundance: few; CDR3aa: CASSRQGDSPLHF; CDR3nt: TGTGCCAGCAGCAGACAGGGCGACTCACCCCTCCACTTT
j_gene: TRBJ1-5; v_gene: TRBV24-1; d_gene: .; abundance: many; CDR3aa: CATSVGGRPQHF; CDR3nt: TGTGCCACCAGTGTGGGGGGTCGGCCCCAGCATTTT
j_gene: TRBJ2-2; v_gene: TRBV19; d_gene: .; abundance: few; CDR3aa: CASKTSLNTGELFF; CDR3nt: TGTGCCAGTAAAACCAGCCTGAACACCGGGGAGCTGTTTTTT
j_gene: TRBJ1-1; v_gene: TRBV2; d_gene: .; abundance: many; CDR3aa: CASNYGGEAFF; CDR3nt: TGTGCCAGCAATTACGGGGGTGAAGCTTTCTTT
j_gene: TRBJ2-1; v_gene: TRBV11-1; d_gene: TRBD2; abundance: .; CDR3aa: CASRPGLAAYNEQFF; CDR3nt: TGTGCCAGCAGACCTGGACTAGCGGCCTACAATGAGCAGTTCTTC
j_gene: TRBJ2-7; v_gene: TRBV7-9; d_gene: .; abundance: many; CDR3aa: CASSLERLAFTEQYF; CDR3nt: TGTGCCAGCAGCTTAGAACGGCTAGCGTTTACCGAGCAGTACTTC
j_gene: TRBJ1-6; v_gene: TRBV19; d_gene: .; abundance: few; CDR3aa: CAGSVTLHSPLHF; CDR3nt: TGTGCCGGATCGGTCACCCTACATTCACCCCTCCACTTT
j_gene: TRBJ2-5; v_gene: TRBV30; d_gene: TRBD1; abundance: many; CDR3aa: CAWRDGTGVGETQYF; CDR3nt: TGTGCCTGGAGAGACGGGACAGGGGTTGGAGAGACCCAGTACTTC
j_gene: TRBJ2-2; v_gene: TRBV7-6; d_gene: .; abundance: few; CDR3aa: CASAERQARAGELFF; CDR3nt: TGTGCCAGTGCTGAAAGACAGGCGAGGGCCGGGGAGCTGTTTTTT
j_gene: TRBJ1-4; v_gene: TRBV15; d_gene: TRBD1; abundance: few; CDR3aa: CATSRAYRGPGEKLFF; CDR3nt: TGTGCCACCAGCAGAGCATACAGGGGGCCGGGTGAAAAACTGTTTTTT